This is a list of T cell receptor beta chains from one sample in a study of OX40 agonist ivuxolimab in advanced cancers. Sequencing used immunoSEQ multiplex PCR; TCRdb keeps in-frame clones, though not all of them. The sample holds 45,000 or so clones, around 86% seen once. The sample was CD4+ or CD8+ T cells sorted from blood, taken in a trial of the OX40 agonist ivuxolimab. Receptors were obtained from an adult with an advanced solid tumor such as melanoma, head and neck, liver or kidney cancer. The CDR3 runs from the conserved cysteine through the conserved F or W. A D gene is named only where the DNA matches it firmly. Clone size is not always given. Where it is, it says once, few, many or a class for expanded clones.

V	D	size	J	DNA	CDR3
TRBV4-3	.	once	TRBJ1-2	TGCGCCAGCAGTCGGGACGCGAGGTCGTCCTATGGCTACACCTTC	CASSRDARSSYGYTF
TRBV6-1	.	.	TRBJ1-5	TGTGCCAGCAGTGAAAAGGGTAGTTACGGTCAGCCCCAGCATTTT	CASSEKGSYGQPQHF
TRBV4-3	TRBD2	.	TRBJ2-3	TGCGCCAGCAGCCAAGATAGCGGGGGGGCCTTCACAGATACGCAGTATTTT	CASSQDSGGAFTDTQYF
TRBV5-4	TRBD1	.	TRBJ1-1	TGTGCCAGCAGCTCACCGGGACAGCCGTACACTGAAGCTTTCTTT	CASSSPGQPYTEAFF
TRBV4-1	.	.	TRBJ2-7	TGCGCCAGCAGCCCTAGGACAGCCCACTCCTACGAGCAGTACTTC	CASSPRTAHSYEQYF
TRBV5-5	.	.	TRBJ1-1	TGTGCCAGCAGCAATTACTTAGTTGGGGGATTGAACACTGAAGCTTTCTTT	CASSNYLVGGLNTEAFF
TRBV6-6	.	.	TRBJ1-5	TGTGCCGTCCATCGCACAAATAGCAATCAGCCCCAGCATTTT	CAVHRTNSNQPQHF
TRBV15	TRBD2	.	TRBJ2-5	TGTGCCACCTATAGCGGGGTTTTACAAGAGACCCAGTACTTC	CATYSGVLQETQYF
TRBV5-4	.	.	TRBJ2-7	TGTGCCAGCAGCTCCGGGGACAACGAGCAGTACTTC	CASSSGDNEQYF
TRBV13	TRBD1	.	TRBJ2-3	TGTGCCAGCAGCAACTCGACAGGGGGCATCCCAGATACGCAGTATTTT	CASSNSTGGIPDTQYF
TRBV18	.	.	TRBJ2-7	TGTGCCAGCTCACCACCAGGGTTAGCACGGGACGAGCAGTACTTC	CASSPPGLARDEQYF
TRBV6-4	.	.	TRBJ1-5	TGTGCCAGCAGTGACGGGGAGGGTCGGCAGCCCCAGCATTTT	CASSDGEGRQPQHF
TRBV19	.	.	TRBJ1-6	TGTGCCAGTAGTGACAGATATAATTCACCCCTCCACTTT	CASSDRYNSPLHF
TRBV7-9	.	.	TRBJ1-2	TGTGCCAGCAGCTTACCAGACTCTAACTATGGCTACACCTTC	CASSLPDSNYGYTF
TRBV7-8	.	.	TRBJ2-7	TGTGCCAGCAGCCCCTTCGGGACTTCCTACGAGCAGTACTTC	CASSPFGTSYEQYF
TRBV19	.	.	TRBJ2-1	TGTGCCAGTAGTATTGATCGGGAGTTCGATGAGCAGTTCTTC	CASSIDREFDEQFF
TRBV2	.	.	TRBJ2-1	TGTGCCAGCATTTTCAAAGGCCGCACCGGGTACAATGAGCAGTTCTTC	CASIFKGRTGYNEQFF
TRBV13	.	.	TRBJ2-3	TGTGCCAGCAGCCCCCGGTCGGGGGTTTTTACGCAGTATTTT	CASSPRSGVFTQYF
TRBV27	.	.	TRBJ2-7	TGTGCCAGCAGCCCCCGGCGGGGGACAGGACATCACGAGCAGTACTTC	CASSPRRGTGHHEQYF
TRBV2	.	.	TRBJ1-6	TGTGCCAGCAGTGTGCCCAATGACAGGACATATAATTCACCCCTCCACTTT	CASSVPNDRTYNSPLHF
TRBV5-5	.	.	TRBJ2-2	TGTGCCAGCAGCTTGGCATCTTGGGAGCTGTTTTTT	CASSLASWELFF
TRBV29-1	.	.	TRBJ2-1	TGCAGCGGCCGCCCGCTGATTGACTACAATGAGCAGTTCTTC	CSGRPLIDYNEQFF
TRBV9	TRBD2	few	TRBJ2-1	TGTGCCAGCAGCGGTGCGGTGGGTCCTGACGGGACTAGCCCACACAATGAGCAGTTCTTC	CASSGAVGPDGTSPHNEQFF
TRBV11-1	.	once	TRBJ2-7	TGTGCCAGAGGACCCAGGCCCCGGGACACTACCTACGAGCAGTACTTC	CARGPRPRDTTYEQYF
TRBV5-6	TRBD2	.	TRBJ2-7	TGTGCCAGCAGCTCCGGGACTAGCGGACTCTACGAGCAGTACTTC	CASSSGTSGLYEQYF
TRBV28	TRBD1	once	TRBJ1-3	TGTGCCAGCAGTTTGGGACAGAGTTGGGGAAACACCATATATTTT	CASSLGQSWGNTIYF
TRBV15	.	.	TRBJ1-4	TGTGCCACCAGCAGAGTCCAGGGCCGCATTGAAAAACTGTTTTTT	CATSRVQGRIEKLFF
TRBV7-9	.	.	TRBJ1-1	TGTGCCAGCAGCCCCCGAGCGGCGAACACTGAAGCTTTCTTT	CASSPRAANTEAFF
TRBV27	.	.	TRBJ1-2	TGTGCCAGCAGTTTATACCCTGCTACCATTTGGAATGGCTACACCTTC	CASSLYPATIWNGYTF